Detailed here is one TCR beta chain. These data come from a study of CD8 T cells in Susac syndrome. Reverse transcription of 0.5 to 1 ug RNA was performed with random hexamers. TCRdb re-called the immunoSEQ multiplex PCR reads through MiXCR, storing one row per CDR3 protein. The sample records around 300,000 distinct CDR3 sequences, about 89% being singletons. The CDR3 sequence is 16 residues long. The V gene's germline CDR1 is MNHEY and CDR2 SVGEGT. Trimming removed 2 bases from V and 7 bases from J; junction bases left unmatched: 12. The rearrangement uses TRBV6-2 or TRBV6-3 and TRBJ1-1; TRBD1 matches 8 bases. Material: CD8+ T cells from PBMCs. The receptor comes from a human donor with multiple sclerosis. In DNA, the CDR3 is TGTGCCAGCAGTTACCTGGGGGCCGACAGGGGTGATGAAGCTTTCTTT. It specifies CASSYLGADRGDEAFF.